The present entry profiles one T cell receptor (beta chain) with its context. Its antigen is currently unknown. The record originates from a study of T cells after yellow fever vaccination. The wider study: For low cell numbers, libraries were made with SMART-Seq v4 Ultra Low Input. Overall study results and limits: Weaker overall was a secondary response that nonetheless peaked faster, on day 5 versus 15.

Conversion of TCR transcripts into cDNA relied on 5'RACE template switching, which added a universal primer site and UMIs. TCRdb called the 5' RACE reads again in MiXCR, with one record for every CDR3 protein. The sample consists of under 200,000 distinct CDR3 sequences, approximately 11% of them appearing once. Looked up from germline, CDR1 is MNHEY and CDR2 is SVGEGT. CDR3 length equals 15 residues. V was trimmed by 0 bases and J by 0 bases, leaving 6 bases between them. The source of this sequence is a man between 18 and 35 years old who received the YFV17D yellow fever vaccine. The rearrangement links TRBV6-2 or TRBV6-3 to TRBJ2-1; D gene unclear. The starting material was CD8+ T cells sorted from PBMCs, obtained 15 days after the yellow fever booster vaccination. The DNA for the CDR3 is TGTGCCAGCAGTTACTCTAGCCGCTCCTACAATGAGCAGTTCTTC. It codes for CASSYSSRSYNEQFF.